The next 17 T cell receptor beta chains were all read from a single sample in a study of blood T cell repertoires in COVID-19. The repertoire was sequenced with immunoSEQ multiplex PCR; TCRdb's copy has only in-frame clones and lacks some. There are under 200,000 clones in the sample; around 82% occur only once, and more than 4.5% lies in the top ten. Sequences were obtained from PBMCs or T cells enriched from blood (not recorded which). The source is a woman aged 60-70 years with acute COVID-19.

The V call is TRBV3-1 (or the pseudogene TRBV3-2), the J call TRBJ2-3, with TRBD2 matching over 10 bases. V lost 7 bases, J lost 6 bases, and 13 bases stayed unmatched. Germline values: CDR1 LGHDT, CDR2 YNNKEL (reference sequence). The CDR3 sequence is 16 residues long. The CDR3 loop is CASTDRTSGWGDTQYF. The CDR3 nucleotides are TGTGCCAGCACCGATCGGACTAGCGGCTGGGGGGATACGCAGTATTTT.

V and J are TRBV7-2 and TRBJ1-2, with a tentative D call TRBD1 (5 bases). The ends were cut back, 5 bases at V and 5 bases at J, with 9 bases in the middle. Germline values: CDR1 SGHTA, CDR2 FQGNSA. The CDR3 covers 12 residues. In DNA form, the CDR3 reads TGTGCCAGCAGCAGAGACAGATATGGCTACACCTTC. Protein: CASSRDRYGYTF.

This chain joins TRBV19 and TRBJ1-4; TRBD1 is a possible D gene (6 bases). The CDR3 extends over 14 amino acids. V lost 10 bases to trimming and J lost 3 bases, with 15 bases between them. Germline CDR1 LNHDA, CDR2 SQIVND (reference sequence). CDR3 amino acids: CATIGGASNEKLFF. The CDR3, as DNA: TGTGCCACCATAGGGGGGGCCTCTAATGAAAAACTGTTTTTT.

The CDR3 protein is CAWSLQGVTEAFF. The CDR3 DNA follows: TGTGCCTGGAGTCTACAGGGGGTCACTGAAGCTTTCTTT. This rearrangement joins TRBV30 to TRBJ1-1; TRBD1 agrees at 8 bases. CDR1 GTSNPN and CDR2 SVGIG come from the germline V gene (reference sequence). Unmatched junction bases numbered 3, after V lost 2 bases and J lost 4 bases. The CDR3 is made up of 13 amino acids.

This clone was seen a few times. The J gene is TRBJ1-5, the V gene TRBV27; no firm D call. Germline lookup yields CDR1 MNHEY and CDR2 SMNVEV (reference sequence). Trimming shortened V by 7 bases and J by 2 bases, and 15 bases separated the two germline ends. The CDR3 extends over 15 amino acids. Here the CDR3 reads CASTLIPVGNQPQHF. CDR3 in DNA: TGTGCCAGCACCCTTATCCCAGTGGGCAATCAGCCCCAGCATTTT.

The genes are TRBV3-1 (or the pseudogene TRBV3-2) and TRBJ2-1; 7 bases are a match to TRBD2. This CDR3 has 13 residues. Germline assignment: CDR1 LGHDT and CDR2 YNNKEL (reference sequence). After removal of 0 bases from V and 10 bases from J, the junction contained 3 bases not matched to a gene. The CDR3 bases are TGTGCCAGCAGCCAAGAGGGGGGGTCCGAGCAGTTCTTC. Translating it yields CASSQEGGSEQFF.

V usage is TRBV6-5 and J usage is TRBJ1-1; tentative D call: TRBD1 (6 bases). The CDR3 loop spans 16 amino acids. The V end was cut by 2 bases, the J end by 1 base, with 14 bases between. The germline gives CDR1 MNHEY, CDR2 SVGAGI. The CDR3 coding sequence is TGTGCCAGCAGTTACCTTAGGACCAGGGGGAACACTGAAGCTTTCTTT. Protein product: CASSYLRTRGNTEAFF.

The chain is built from TRBV7-9 and TRBJ2-3, with a tentative D call TRBD1 (6 bases). Germline lookup yields CDR1 SEHNR and CDR2 FQNEAQ (reference sequence). V shed 3 bases and J shed 0 bases, with 10 bases lying between them. This CDR3 has 15 residues. The CDR3 DNA follows: TGTGCCAGCAGCTTCCCGGGACACAGCACAGATACGCAGTATTTT. Amino acids: CASSFPGHSTDTQYF.

The chain uses TRBV7-2 and TRBJ2-7, with D possibly TRBD1 on 5 matching bases. CDR1 and CDR2 (germline): SGHTA, FQGNSA. V gave up 1 base and J gave up 1 base, with 14 bases separating them. The length of the CDR3 is 16 residues. The chain's CDR3 is CASSLGVPRTSYEQYF. In DNA, the CDR3 is TGTGCCAGCAGCTTAGGTGTACCCAGGACATCCTACGAGCAGTACTTC.

The sample holds a few counts of this clone. J is TRBJ1-3 and V is TRBV5-8; D uncertain. In germline, CDR1 is SGHTS, CDR2 YDEGEE. Trimming shortened V by 0 bases and J by 0 bases, and 7 bases separated the two germline ends. The CDR3 sequence is 15 residues long. CDR3 protein: CASSLGHLSGNTIYF. CDR3 coding DNA: TGTGCCAGCAGCTTGGGACACCTCTCTGGAAACACCATATATTTT.

The gene calls are TRBV6-5 and TRBJ2-2, with TRBD2 matching over 10 bases. CDR3 length equals 15 residues. Trimming cost V 6 bases and J 4 bases; bases outside gene matches: 5. CDR1 and CDR2 (germline): MNHEY, SVGAGI. For the CDR3, the DNA is TGTGCCAGCAGACTAGCGGGAAAGGGCACCGGGGAGCTGTTTTTT. Residues: CASRLAGKGTGELFF.

The chain uses TRBV12-5 and TRBJ2-1, with a tentative D call TRBD2 (7 bases). CDR1 and CDR2 (germline): LGHNT, FRNRAP. The germline V and J ends were trimmed by 1 base and 5 bases, with 18 bases remaining between them. The CDR3 totals 17 residues. This chain's CDR3 is CASGLAPKSGTHNEQFF. The DNA for the CDR3 is TGTGCTAGTGGTTTGGCCCCCAAAAGCGGGACACACAATGAGCAGTTCTTC.

The gene calls are TRBV7-9 and TRBJ2-1, with 8 bases aligning to TRBD2. Germline V gene sequence: CDR1 SEHNR, CDR2 FQNEAQ (reference sequence). The ends lost 5 bases at V and 9 bases at J; junction bases unmatched: 18. The CDR3 spans 17 residues. The DNA for the CDR3 is TGTGCCAGCAGCCCCATCGGGGCACTAGCGGAAACTAGTGAGCAGTTCTTC. Its translation: CASSPIGALAETSEQFF.

V gene TRBV5-1 combines with J gene TRBJ1-6, with TRBD1 identical over 7 bases. The CDR3 is made up of 15 amino acids. J was trimmed by 7 bases and V by 0 bases; bases with no gene match: 4. The V gene's germline CDR1 is SGHRS and CDR2 YFSETQ. CDR3 sequence (DNA): TGCGCCAGCAGCTTGGACCCAGGGGGAAATTCACCCCTCCACTTT. Protein: CASSLDPGGNSPLHF.

The V and J genes are TRBV5-1 and TRBJ1-5, with a weak D call TRBD1 (5 bases). The germline V gene has CDR1 SGHRS and CDR2 YFSETQ. The V end was cut by 2 bases, the J end by 3 bases, with 9 bases between. This CDR3 has 14 amino acids. The CDR3 is CASSFGGANQPQHF. CDR3 coding DNA: TGCGCCAGCAGCTTCGGAGGGGCCAATCAGCCCCAGCATTTT.

The chain links TRBV6-5 to TRBJ1-1; D might be TRBD1 (5 bases). This CDR3 is built from 14 residues. CDR1 and CDR2 (germline): MNHEY, SVGAGI. The V end was cut by 5 bases, the J end by 8 bases, with 18 bases between. Here the CDR3 reads CASSLYSDKGEAFF. DNA of the CDR3: TGTGCCAGCAGTCTCTACTCGGACAAGGGGGAAGCTTTCTTT.

The chain carries TRBV11-3 and TRBJ2-1, with D possibly being TRBD2 (5 bases). V lost 1 base, J lost 3 bases, and 7 bases lay in between. Germline assignment: CDR1 SGHNT and CDR2 YENEEA. The CDR3 has 14 amino acids. The CDR3 protein is CASSLAGSYNEQFF. The CDR3 region has the DNA TGTGCCAGCAGCTTAGCGGGGAGCTACAATGAGCAGTTCTTC.